This is a list of T cell receptor beta chains from one sample in a study of blood T cell repertoires in COVID-19. The data were produced by immunoSEQ multiplex PCR, yet TCRdb's version contains in-frame clones alone and is incomplete. The table has roughly 27,000 clones, around four fifths seen once; the top ten hold about 16%. Sequenced input: peripheral blood. Receptor source: a man older than 75 with active or convalescent COVID-19. The conserved cysteine and the conserved F or W are not part of the CDR3 here. The D gene is left open where the match is weak.

j_gene,v_gene,d_gene,CDR3aa
TRBJ2-3,TRBV5-1,TRBD1,ASSKGTGSMGDTQY
TRBJ1-1,TRBV7-2,NA,ASSSRGLPDTEAF
TRBJ1-2,TRBV7-2,NA,ASSLRGRLNYGYT
TRBJ1-1,TRBV28,NA,ASSSDRNTEAF
TRBJ2-7,TRBV5-1,TRBD1,ASGTGGAFYEQY
TRBJ1-5,TRBV12-3/TRBV12-4,TRBD1,ASSGQAYQPQH
TRBJ2-1,TRBV19,TRBD1,ASSIGGQGVYNEQF
TRBJ1-2,TRBV7-2,NA,ASSAKQGDYGYT
TRBJ2-3,TRBV6-5,TRBD2,ASSSVAGGTDTQY
TRBJ2-3,TRBV7-9,NA,ASSLDRIRTDTQY
TRBJ2-5,TRBV11-2,TRBD1,ASSRDRGETQY
TRBJ1-5,TRBV18,NA,ASSLQRGSTQPQH
TRBJ1-1,TRBV7-2,NA,ASSLVAGKNTEAF
TRBJ1-1,TRBV10-1,NA,ASIGKETNTEAF
TRBJ2-7,TRBV3-1/TRBV3-2,NA,ASSQDLSPGYSYEQY
TRBJ1-4,TRBV7-6,NA,ASSLGMPRSNEKLF
TRBJ2-7,TRBV2,TRBD2,ASRQGLAGGAYEQY
TRBJ2-7,TRBV9,TRBD2,ASTPGTSGYEQY
TRBJ2-7,TRBV10-3,TRBD1,ATGGQGYEQY
TRBJ1-2,TRBV7-2,TRBD1,ASSPGQEGSGYT
TRBJ2-7,TRBV14,NA,ASSPGGGYEQY
TRBJ2-7,TRBV4-3,TRBD2,ASSPSMAGLAVYEQY
TRBJ2-7,TRBV11-2,TRBD1,ASSPNGQGSYEQY
TRBJ1-1,TRBV12-3/TRBV12-4,NA,ASSKTGNTEAF
TRBJ1-2,TRBV12-5,NA,ASGIYSRENYGYT
TRBJ2-7,TRBV27,TRBD2,ASSPFSGGYSYEQY
TRBJ2-7,TRBV6-2/TRBV6-3,TRBD2,ASSRLANEQY
TRBJ1-3,TRBV19,NA,ASRSTGSGNTIY
TRBJ2-7,TRBV6-6,TRBD2,ASTPGGTSSYEQY
TRBJ2-1,TRBV5-6,TRBD2,ASSGSGYSYNEQF
TRBJ1-5,TRBV27,NA,ASSFTPGRGQPQH
TRBJ1-6,TRBV5-1,NA,ASSSAGTPVADSPLH
TRBJ1-1,TRBV7-2,NA,ASSLSGARMNTEAF
TRBJ2-7,TRBV28,NA,ASSLSRILGTQSSYEQY
TRBJ2-2,TRBV19,TRBD1,ASQDRGYTGELF
TRBJ2-4,TRBV4-1,NA,ASSQEGVTATKNIQY
TRBJ2-1,TRBV7-9,TRBD1,ASSSGQGADEQF
TRBJ2-7,TRBV20-1,NA,SARDSYEQY
TRBJ1-2,TRBV13,NA,ASTKTGMGNYGYT
TRBJ2-5,TRBV6-5,TRBD1,ASSPRGPVETQY
TRBJ1-2,TRBV28,TRBD1,ASSSYRGAYGYT
TRBJ2-7,TRBV2,NA,AIGADSSYEQY
TRBJ1-3,TRBV6-1,NA,ASSDGGALSGNTIY
TRBJ1-4,TRBV28,NA,ASSYSNEKLF
TRBJ1-2,TRBV5-1,NA,ASSQQGGLDYGYT
TRBJ2-1,TRBV7-9,TRBD2,ASSPRLAPRSYNEQF
TRBJ1-4,TRBV7-2,NA,ASSLTGQNEKLF
TRBJ1-5,TRBV5-8,TRBD1,ASSLRGGQVNQPQH
TRBJ1-2,TRBV7-9,NA,ASSPTTGRGYNGYT
TRBJ1-2,TRBV19,TRBD1,ASSGQAWNYGYT
TRBJ1-4,TRBV6-5,NA,ASRGPKGEKLF
TRBJ1-1,TRBV7-3,NA,ASSLGGTNTEAF
TRBJ1-2,TRBV6-2/TRBV6-3,NA,ASSDFAQGTNYGYT
TRBJ1-1,TRBV7-2,NA,ASSLKTGRVWSGNTEAF
TRBJ2-4,TRBV3-1/TRBV3-2,TRBD2,ASSQAGAGVKNIQY
TRBJ2-2,TRBV11-3,NA,ASSLSSPGELF
TRBJ1-3,TRBV19,NA,ASSLSRGTGNTIY
TRBJ1-1,TRBV19,NA,ASSIWSGNTEAF
TRBJ1-1,TRBV5-1,NA,ASRLRVFQNTEAF
TRBJ2-7,TRBV9,NA,ASSVGDTSSYEQY